Reported below is one T cell receptor beta chain. The antigen is not known. The source of the sample is a study of CD8 T cells in Susac syndrome. Study findings and constraints: TCR sequencing and HLA analysis covered a relatively small number of individuals.

In blood CD8+ and CD4+ T cells, TCR beta underwent sequencing. In contrast to the negatively isolated CD8+ and CD4+ T cells, TEMRA cells were FACS-enriched. The RNA, 0.5 to 1 ug, was put through reverse transcription using random hexamers. TCR beta CDR3 was amplified by immunoSEQ covering 54 Vbeta and 13 Jbeta. TCRdb itself ran the immunoSEQ multiplex PCR reads through MiXCR, one entry per CDR3 protein. Of just over 150,000 distinct CDR3 sequences in the sample, approximately 94% were seen once. Germline values: CDR1 MNHEY, CDR2 SMNVEV (reference sequence). This CDR3 is built from 13 residues. The V and J ends lost 3 bases and 6 bases respectively, with 9 bases between them.

The source of this sequence is a human donor with multiple sclerosis. Sequencing input: CD8+ T cells from PBMCs. This chain uses TRBV27 with TRBJ2-1, with D tentatively TRBD1 (5 bases). The CDR3 sequence: CASSLTRANEQFF. CDR3 DNA: TGTGCCAGCAGTTTGACCAGGGCCAATGAGCAGTTCTTC.